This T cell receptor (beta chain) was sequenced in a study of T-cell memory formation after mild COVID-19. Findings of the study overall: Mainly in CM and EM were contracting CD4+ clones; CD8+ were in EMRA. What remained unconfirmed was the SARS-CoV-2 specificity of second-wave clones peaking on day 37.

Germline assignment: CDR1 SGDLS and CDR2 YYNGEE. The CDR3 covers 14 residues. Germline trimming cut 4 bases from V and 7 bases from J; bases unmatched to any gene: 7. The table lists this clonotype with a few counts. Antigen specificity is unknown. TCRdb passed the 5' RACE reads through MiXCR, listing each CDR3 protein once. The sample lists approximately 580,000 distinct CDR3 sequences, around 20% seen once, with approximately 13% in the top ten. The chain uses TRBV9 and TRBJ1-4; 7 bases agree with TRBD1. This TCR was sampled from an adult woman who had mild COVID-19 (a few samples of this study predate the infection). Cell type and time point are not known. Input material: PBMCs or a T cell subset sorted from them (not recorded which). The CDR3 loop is CASSTGEGAEKLFF. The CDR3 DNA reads TGTGCCAGCAGCACCGGCGAGGGGGCTGAAAAACTGTTTTTT.